This record covers a single TCR beta chain. Clinical history as reported by participants underpinned cohort assignment. This entry comes from a study of blood T cell repertoires in COVID-19. Study-wide context: Samples of COVID-19 (acute and convalescent) were obtained from the United States, Italy and Spain. PBMCs, B-cell-depleted T cells, or T cells were the source of the cDNA or gDNA that made up the material.

Source study methods: Amplifying reference gene primers gave estimates of nucleated cell counts. Using immunoSEQ multiplex PCR, the repertoire was profiled, and TCRdb retains in-frame clones only, with some absent. The V and J calls and the clone size are those of that table, but D and trimming were determined from the DNA. This table holds some 350,000 clones, 80% to 90% found once. The V and J ends lost 1 base and 5 bases, in that order; junction bases with no gene match: 4. Germline V gene lookup returns CDR1 SGHVS and CDR2 FQNEAQ. The CDR3 loop spans 15 amino acids. The chain links TRBV7-8 to TRBJ1-5; 8 bases agree with TRBD1. This receptor was identified in a woman in her twenties or thirties who had recovered from COVID-19. Sequences were obtained from PBMCs or T cells enriched from blood (not recorded which). The CDR3 DNA is TGTGCCAGCAGCTTAGAGGGACAGGCCCATCAGCCCCAGCATTTT. Translated, it gives CASSLEGQAHQPQHF.